These T cell receptor beta chains were read from a single sample in a study of T cells in narcolepsy. This table comes from immunoSEQ multiplex PCR, and its TCRdb copy is limited to in-frame clones, with some not included. The table lists about 30,000 clones, around 81% of them singletons. Sequences were obtained from CD45RA- memory CD4+ T cells from PBMCs. The receptor set was obtained from a human donor with narcolepsy. Both conserved end residues are part of each CDR3. D genes are given only for firm matches. Clone sizes are given selectively: once, few, many, or a class where the clone is expanded.

V	J	size	D	DNA	CDR3
TRBV9	TRBJ2-7	once	NA	TGTGCCAGCAGCGTACGAGGGGGGCCCATCTACGAGCAGTACTTC	CASSVRGGPIYEQYF
TRBV11-3	TRBJ1-3	NA	NA	TGTGCCAGCAGCCGACAGACCGGGACTCAAGTCTCTGGAAACACCATATATTTT	CASSRQTGTQVSGNTIYF
TRBV14	TRBJ2-7	NA	TRBD1	TGTGCCAGCAGCATTAACAAACAGGGGGAGCAGTACTTC	CASSINKQGEQYF
TRBV7-9	TRBJ2-7	NA	NA	TGTGCCAGCAGCTTAGCTACAGGGTTCTACGAGCAGTACTTC	CASSLATGFYEQYF
TRBV11-3	TRBJ1-1	once	NA	TGTGCCAGCAGCTTACGCGCTGGGGGCGGATTTTCTGAAGCTTTCTTT	CASSLRAGGGFSEAFF
TRBV7-9	TRBJ2-7	NA	NA	TGTGCCAGCAGCTTAGTAGGAGGGGTTGAAGTCTACGAGCAGTACTTC	CASSLVGGVEVYEQYF
TRBV19	TRBJ1-2	NA	NA	TGTGCCAGCGCGGGAGGCTATGGCTACACCTTC	CASAGGYGYTF
TRBV5-1	TRBJ1-1	NA	NA	TGCGCCAGCAGCGCCATAAAGGGACAGAACACTGAAGCTTTCTTT	CASSAIKGQNTEAFF
TRBV5-1	TRBJ2-6	few	NA	TGCGCCAGCAGCCCAAAGGGGTCTGGGGCCAACGTCCTGACTTTC	CASSPKGSGANVLTF
TRBV10-3	TRBJ1-1	few	NA	TGTGCCATCAGTCCTAGTTTGAACACTGAAGCTTTCTTT	CAISPSLNTEAFF
TRBV29-1	TRBJ2-5	few	TRBD2	TGCAGCGCCATGGGACTAGCGGGAGAGACCCAGTACTTC	CSAMGLAGETQYF
TRBV7-2	TRBJ2-1	NA	NA	TGTGCCAGCAGCCCGGACTGGGTGCAGGCCTCCAATGAGCAGTTCTTC	CASSPDWVQASNEQFF
TRBV18	TRBJ2-3	NA	TRBD2	TGTGCCAGCTCACCGTCCCTAGCGGCCAGGGATACGCAGTATTTT	CASSPSLAARDTQYF
TRBV2	TRBJ2-3	few	NA	TGTGCCAGCAGGTGGACCGTTGCACAAGATACGCAGTATTTT	CASRWTVAQDTQYF
TRBV15	TRBJ1-4	NA	NA	TGTGCCACCAGCAGAGATCTTGGAGCTAATGAAAAACTGTTTTTT	CATSRDLGANEKLFF
TRBV11-3	TRBJ1-2	NA	NA	TGTGCCAGCAGCTTAGGGGCGTTAGGTGGCTACACCTTC	CASSLGALGGYTF
TRBV11-1	TRBJ2-2	NA	NA	TGTGCCATCCTACGGACCGGAGGCGGGGAGCTGTTTTTT	CAILRTGGGELFF
TRBV28	TRBJ1-4	NA	NA	TGTGCCAGCAGTTTGTCAGGGATCAATGAAAAACTGTTTTTT	CASSLSGINEKLFF
TRBV9	TRBJ1-2	few	TRBD1	TGTGCCAGCAGCAAGACAGGGGGCACTTCCTCTAAGGGTGGCTACACCTTC	CASSKTGGTSSKGGYTF